This T cell receptor beta chain stems from a study of early T cells in non-severe SARS-CoV-2 infection. In this sample, this clonotype turned up many times. Its antigen is undetermined. General study results and limits: VDJdb matching favored anti-spike CD8 responses, missing private and CD4 specificities.

TCRdb fed the 5' RACE reads into MiXCR, producing one record per CDR3 protein. Among over 50,000 distinct CDR3 sequences, roughly 13% were seen once, and the ten largest hold around 2.8%. This CDR3 region has 14 residues. Germline V gene lookup returns CDR1 SGHTA and CDR2 FQGTGA. The junction had 7 bases not matched to a gene; V was cut back by 5 bases and J by 6 bases. The J gene is TRBJ1-1, the V gene TRBV7-3; TRBD1 aligns across 9 bases. The material sequenced was whole blood. The clonotype originates from an adult who was a healthcare worker with PCR-confirmed SARS-CoV-2 infection or an uninfected control (not recorded which). Here the CDR3 DNA reads TGTGCCAGCAGCCAAGGGACAGGGAGCGCTGAAGCTTTCTTT. This encodes CASSQGTGSAEAFF.